This T cell receptor beta chain stems from a study of T-cell memory formation after mild COVID-19. Findings and caveats of the study: Prior to infection, memory already included some responding clones, suggesting cross-reactive memory joined.

The V end was cut by 6 bases, the J end by 6 bases, with 29 bases between. CDR3 length equals 17 residues. Germline V gene sequence: CDR1 DFQATT, CDR2 SNEGSKA (reference sequence). A 5'RACE reaction primed in the constant segment made cDNA libraries of TCR alpha and TCR beta, and these carried sample barcodes and UMIs. MiXCR, applied by TCRdb to the 5' RACE reads, yields one record per CDR3 protein. The sample carries about 440,000 distinct CDR3 sequences, roughly 20% recorded once. Notes on this clonotype: Its antigen is as yet unknown.

This sequence was found in an adult woman who had mild COVID-19 (a few samples of this study predate the infection). Cell type and time point are not known. The sequencing input was PBMCs or a T cell subset sorted from them (not recorded which). The chain combines TRBV20-1 with TRBJ1-1; possibly TRBD1 for D (6 bases). The CDR3 DNA follows: TGCAGTGCCCCCCGGGTGGGGGGCGGGAGGCATAACGCTGAAGCTTTCTTT. Protein product: CSAPRVGGGRHNAEAFF.